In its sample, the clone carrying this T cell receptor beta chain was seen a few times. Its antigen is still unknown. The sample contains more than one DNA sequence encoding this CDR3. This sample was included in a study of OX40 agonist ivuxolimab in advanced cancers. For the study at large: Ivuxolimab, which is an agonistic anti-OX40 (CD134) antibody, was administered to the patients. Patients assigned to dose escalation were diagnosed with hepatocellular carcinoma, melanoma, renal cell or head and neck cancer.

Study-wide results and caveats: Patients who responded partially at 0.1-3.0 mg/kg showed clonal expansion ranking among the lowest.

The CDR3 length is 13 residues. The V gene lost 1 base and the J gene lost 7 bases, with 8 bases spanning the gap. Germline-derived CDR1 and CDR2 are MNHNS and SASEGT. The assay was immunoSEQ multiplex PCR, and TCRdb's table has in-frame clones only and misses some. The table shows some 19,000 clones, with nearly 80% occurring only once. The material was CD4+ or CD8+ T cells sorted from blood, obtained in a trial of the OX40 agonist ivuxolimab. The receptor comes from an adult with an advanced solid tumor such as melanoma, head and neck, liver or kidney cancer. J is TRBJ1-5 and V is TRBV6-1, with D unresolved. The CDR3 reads CASSEGPGQPQHF. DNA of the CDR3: TGTGCCAGCAGTGAAGGCCCTGGGCAGCCCCAGCATTTT.